This T cell receptor beta chain was retrieved from a study of blood T cell repertoires in COVID-19. The protocol was immunoSEQ multiplex PCR, while the TCRdb copy is restricted to in-frame clones and leaves out a portion. The sample shows about 98,000 clones, 81% of them seen only once. This CDR3 comprises 15 residues. CDR1 is SGHNT and CDR2 is YENEEA in the germline V gene. Trimming left V 5 bases short and J 0 bases short, with 8 bases between. The origin of this receptor is an elderly woman with acute or convalescent COVID-19. The sample comprised peripheral blood. V usage is TRBV11-3 and J usage is TRBJ2-6, with D tentatively TRBD1 (5 bases). The CDR3: CASSPQGSGANVLTF. CDR3 coding DNA: TGTGCCAGCAGCCCTCAGGGCTCTGGGGCCAACGTCCTGACTTTC.